These 10 T cell receptor beta chains came from one sample sequenced in a study of T cell changes during pregnancy in multiple sclerosis. Profiling relied on immunoSEQ multiplex PCR, and the TCRdb table lists in-frame clones only, not all of them. Among 20,000 to 25,000 clones listed, approximately 90% were seen once. The sequenced sample was CD4+ T cells from peripheral blood mononuclear cells, obtained in the third trimester of pregnancy. The receptors were gathered from a female donor with multiple sclerosis, enrolled in a pregnancy study.

This chain links TRBV27 with TRBJ1-1, with TRBD1 matching 8 bases. V was pared by 3 bases and J by 4 bases, with 16 bases of the junction left unmatched. The germline CDR1 and CDR2 sequences are MNHEY and SMNVEV (reference sequence). CDR3 length equals 18 residues. CDR3 sequence: CASSFSAGRTGISTEAFF. CDR3 bases: TGTGCCAGCAGTTTCTCCGCGGGACGGACAGGGATAAGCACTGAAGCTTTCTTT.

The chain carries TRBV5-4 and TRBJ1-1, with TRBD1 matching over 7 bases. The germline V gene has CDR1 SGHNT and CDR2 YYREEE (reference sequence). This CDR3 region has 17 residues. Trimming cost V 0 bases and J 1 base; bases outside gene matches: 9. The CDR3 reads CASSLGWGQRTNTEAFF. The CDR3 DNA sequence: TGTGCCAGCAGCTTGGGTTGGGGACAGCGAACGAACACTGAAGCTTTCTTT.

This CDR3 is CASHYVRGGADTQYF. The CDR3 DNA sequence: TGTGCCAGCCATTACGTGCGGGGGGGCGCAGATACGCAGTATTTT. The chain is built from TRBV7-6 and TRBJ2-3; 9 bases agree with TRBD2. Germline trimming cut 8 bases from V and 4 bases from J; bases unmatched to any gene: 10. Germline V gives CDR1 SGHVS, CDR2 FNYEAQ. The length of the CDR3 is 15 residues. Full variable domain (rest looked up from reference TRBV7-6 and TRBJ2-3): GAGVSQSPRYKVTKRGQDVALRCDPISGHVSLYWYRQALGQGPEFLTYFNYEAQQDKSGLPNDRFSAERPEGSISTLTIQRTEQRDSAMYRCASHYVRGGADTQYFGPGTRLTVL.

This clone was observed a single time. This chain joins TRBV2 and TRBJ2-7, with D possibly TRBD1 on 5 matching bases. CDR3 size: 19 residues. With 5 bases removed from V and 7 bases from J, the gap between germline ends came to 33 bases. Germline CDR1 is SNHLY and CDR2 is FYNNEI. The DNA of the CDR3 is TGTGCCAGCAGTACAAACTTAGCCAGGGTCTCCTCTGGGTCGTATGAGCAGTACTTC. It is translated as CASSTNLARVSSGSYEQYF.

The rearrangement uses TRBV25-1 and TRBJ2-5, with 8 nucleotides matching TRBD1. Germline lookup yields CDR1 MGHDK and CDR2 SYGVNS. Trimming took 1 base from V and 1 from J; bases not matched to a gene: 11. The length of the CDR3 is 18 residues. CDR3 nucleotides: TGTGCCAGCAGTGAATTTGGCGCTACAGGGGGGAGCCAAGAGACCCAGTACTTC. This codes for CASSEFGATGGSQETQYF.

This chain joins TRBV29-1 and TRBJ2-1; 7 bases match TRBD1. With V trimmed by 3 bases and J by 4 bases, 6 bases remained unmatched. The CDR3 totals 14 residues. CDR1 is SQVTM and CDR2 is ANQGSEA in the germline V gene. Written as DNA, the CDR3 is TGCAGCGTTGAGGCGGACAGGCCATACAATGAGCAGTTCTTC. Translating gives CSVEADRPYNEQFF.

The V gene is TRBV6-6, the J gene TRBJ2-1; TRBD1 aligns across 9 bases. The CDR3 runs 16 residues. Germline V gene sequence: CDR1 MNHNY, CDR2 SVGAGI (reference sequence). The trim removed 6 bases at V and 12 bases at J, leaving 18 bases unmatched. CDR3 sequence (DNA): TGTGCCAGCAGCAGAAACACCCCCGACAGGGGGAGGGTGCAGTTCTTC. It encodes CASSRNTPDRGRVQFF.

The gene calls are TRBV7-9 and TRBJ1-6; D might be TRBD1 (5 bases). With 2 bases removed from V and 9 bases from J, the gap between germline ends came to 8 bases. Germline-derived CDR1 and CDR2 are SEHNR and FQNEAQ (reference sequence). This CDR3 is built from 13 residues. The CDR3 coding sequence is TGTGCCAGCAGCTTACGGGACTCTTCACCCCTCCACTTT. As protein: CASSLRDSSPLHF.

This clone was counted once. The chain employs TRBV2 and TRBJ2-1, with 7 bases identical to TRBD2. Per germline, CDR1 SNHLY and CDR2 FYNNEI. After removal of 8 bases from V and 7 bases from J, the junction contained 5 bases not matched to a gene. The CDR3 sequence is 12 residues long. The CDR3 region has the DNA TGTGCCAGCGAGACAGCGGGAAATGAGCAGTTCTTC. It encodes CASETAGNEQFF.

V is TRBV11-2 and J is TRBJ2-6, with D possibly being TRBD1 (6 bases). CDR3 size: 16 residues. V was pared by 3 bases and J by 4 bases, with 13 bases between. CDR1 is SGHAT, CDR2 FQNNGV, per germline. The DNA of the CDR3 is TGTGCCAGCAGCTTTAGGGGACACCGCGGGGCCAACGTCCTGACTTTC. Translated, it gives CASSFRGHRGANVLTF.